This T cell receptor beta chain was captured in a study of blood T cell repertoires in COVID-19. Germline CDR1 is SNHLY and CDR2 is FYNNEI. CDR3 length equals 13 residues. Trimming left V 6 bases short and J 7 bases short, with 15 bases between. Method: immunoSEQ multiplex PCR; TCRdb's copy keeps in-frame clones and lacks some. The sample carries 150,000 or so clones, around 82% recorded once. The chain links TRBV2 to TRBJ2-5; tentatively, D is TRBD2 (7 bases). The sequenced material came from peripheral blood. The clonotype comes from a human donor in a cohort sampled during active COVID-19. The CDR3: CASRLGGEGTQYF. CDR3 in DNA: TGTGCCAGCAGGCTAGGGGGGGAGGGGACCCAGTACTTC.